Sequencing of this TCR beta chain was carried out in a study of CD8+CD57+ T cells in acquired aplastic anemia. For the study at large: The sorted CD4+ and CD8+ cells yielded an average around 3.2 ug of DNA.

The study, taken as a whole, reports: Patients and controls shared approximately 30 CD8+ CDR3 sequences.

The table lists this clonotype with many counts. The target antigen is unknown. TCR beta VDJ and CDR3 profiling used genomic DNA as template. Via MiXCR, TCRdb re-called the reads, giving one row per CDR3 protein. The sample yields 180,000 or so distinct CDR3 sequences, less than 60% seen once. Unmatched junction bases numbered 10, after V lost 2 bases and J lost 5 bases. The CDR3 has 16 amino acids. Germline CDR1 is SGDLS and CDR2 is YYNGEE. Patients sequenced had flow cytometry evidence of CD8+CD57+ cell expansion. Sequenced material: sorted CD4+, CD8+, or CD8+CD57+ T cells (not recorded which) from PBMCs. This chain links TRBV9 with TRBJ2-1; 7 bases agree with TRBD1. This clonotype was obtained from a human donor with aplastic anemia. CDR3 sequence (DNA): TGTGCCAGCAGCGTCTCCTCGGGACAGACACACAATGAGCAGTTCTTC. It yields the protein CASSVSSGQTHNEQFF.